This record looks at one T cell receptor beta chain sequence and its context. This sample stems from a study of blood T cells in healthy people across ages. A second PCR of roughly 7 to 11 cycles used a sample-barcoded 5' primer and a J-beta primer mix. Sequencing recovered at least 2.5 million CDR3-containing paired-end reads from each sample. TCRdb reprocessed the 5' RACE reads with MiXCR, giving one entry per CDR3 protein. The sample has about 930,000 distinct CDR3 sequences; 25% to 35% are singletons. V shed 1 base and J shed 2 bases, with 10 bases lying between them. CDR3 length: 15 amino acids. CDR1 is SGHDN and CDR2 is FVKESK in the germline V gene. This sample also belongs to another study, concerning T cells of mothers and their children. That study reports: Three healthy Caucasian mothers served as donors, and their six children did as well. Per child, roughly 3.1 million TCR beta CDR3 reads were obtained, against over 9.5 million per mother.

J is TRBJ2-3 and V is TRBV14; no reliable D call. Sequencing input: blood. This clonotype was obtained from a middle-aged woman in good health. The CDR3 DNA reads as TGTGCCAGCAGCCAAGCCGGGTACTTCACAGATACGCAGTATTTT. This codes for CASSQAGYFTDTQYF.